This T cell receptor beta chain was obtained from a study of blood T cell repertoires in COVID-19. Here immunoSEQ multiplex PCR was the method, and the copy in TCRdb shows in-frame clones only, minus some. The data hold over 150,000 clones, with roughly 87% observed a single time. Germline CDR1 reads MGHRA; CDR2 reads YSYEKL. CDR3 length: 14 residues. Trimming removed 1 base from V and 6 bases from J, with 12 bases in between. This clone was seen once. Sequenced: peripheral blood. This TCR was sampled from a woman aged 55 to 70 who had recovered from COVID-19. The V call is TRBV4-1, the J call TRBJ2-5, with a weak D call TRBD2 (6 bases). The CDR3 DNA reads TGCGCCAGCAGCCAAGGTGCGGGGTGGAAGACCCAGTACTTC. Amino acid sequence: CASSQGAGWKTQYF.